The 9 T cell receptor beta chains below all came from one sample that was sequenced in a study of beta chain features in type 1 diabetes. The study reverse transcribed the entire isolated RNA, so it sequenced expressed TCRB transcripts. Some clones are missing from TCRdb's copy, which holds only in-frame ones; the method was immunoSEQ multiplex PCR. The data hold hundreds of thousands of clones, with 13% to 15% observed a single time. The sequenced sample was central memory CD4+ T cells from blood. These receptors were collected from a man under 40 in good health.

This clone occurred a few times. The chain is built from TRBV7-9 and TRBJ2-1, with TRBD2 matching 9 bases. Germline loops: CDR1 SEHNR, CDR2 FQNEAQ (reference sequence). The CDR3 contains 16 residues. Unmatched junction bases numbered 8, after V lost 2 bases and J lost 6 bases. Here the CDR3 DNA reads TGTGCCAGCAGCTTATTGGGCGGGGGGGCTGCCAATGAGCAGTTCTTC. Residues: CASSLLGGGAANEQFF.

V gene TRBV7-6 combines with J gene TRBJ2-2; the D call may be TRBD1 or TRBD2 (5 bases each). This CDR3 is 14 amino acids long. Germline CDR1 and CDR2: SGHVS and FNYEAQ. V shed 1 base and J shed 5 bases, with 8 bases lying between them. CDR3 protein: CASSLGGGTGELFF. In nucleotides, the CDR3 is TGTGCCAGCAGCTTAGGTGGGGGAACCGGGGAGCTGTTTTTT.

The chain links TRBV11-2 to TRBJ2-3; 11 bases are shared with TRBD2. This CDR3 comprises 16 residues. V shed 4 bases, J shed 0 bases, and the junction held 3 bases outside the gene matches. The germline gives CDR1 SGHAT, CDR2 FQNNGV. This chain's CDR3 is CASSSRLAGSTDTQYF. The DNA of the CDR3 is TGTGCCAGCAGCTCCCGACTAGCGGGGAGCACAGATACGCAGTATTTT.

The chain is built from TRBV13 and TRBJ1-1; D possibly corresponds to TRBD1 (5 bases). Trimming pared 5 bases from V and 4 bases from J, leaving 17 bases between. Germline V gene sequence: CDR1 PRHDT, CDR2 FYEKMQ (reference sequence). There are 15 residues in the CDR3. The CDR3 sequence: CASSRDAPEGTEAFF. The CDR3 DNA sequence: TGTGCCAGCAGCAGGGACGCCCCCGAGGGCACTGAAGCTTTCTTT.

Only a few counts were recorded for this clone. V and J are TRBV7-9 and TRBJ1-1, with a tentative D call TRBD1 (6 bases). The CDR3 has 15 residues. Germline V lookup: CDR1 SEHNR, CDR2 FQNEAQ (reference sequence). The germline V and J ends were trimmed by 5 bases and 0 bases, with 13 bases remaining between them. Here the CDR3 DNA reads TGTGCCAGCAGCCCACAAGGACAGCTGAACACTGAAGCTTTCTTT. Its translation: CASSPQGQLNTEAFF.

This chain connects TRBV9 to TRBJ2-3, with D unresolved. The V and J ends lost 0 bases and 2 bases respectively, with 10 bases between them. The CDR3 length is 15 residues. The germline V gene encodes CDR1 SGDLS and CDR2 YYNGEE. CDR3 nucleotide sequence: TGTGCCAGCAGCGTAGGTCCTCCCCCCACAGATACGCAGTATTTT. It translates to CASSVGPPPTDTQYF.

This clone was seen a few times. The chain uses TRBV11-3 and TRBJ2-6; no reliable D call. The CDR3 runs 14 residues. V lost 3 bases and J 0 bases, leaving 3 bases between the germline ends. Germline V lookup: CDR1 SGHNT, CDR2 YENEEA. CDR3 protein: CASSFSSGANVLTF. The CDR3 DNA reads as TGTGCCAGCAGCTTCAGCTCTGGGGCCAACGTCCTGACTTTC.

The genes are TRBV27 and TRBJ1-1; D is possibly TRBD1 (5 bases). The CDR3 has 15 amino acids. Trimming stripped 2 bases from V and 5 bases from J, with 15 bases between. The germline V gene encodes CDR1 MNHEY and CDR2 SMNVEV (reference sequence). In DNA form, the CDR3 reads TGTGCCAGCAGTTTAAGGGCAGGGTTGGGGACTGAAGCTTTCTTT. This codes for CASSLRAGLGTEAFF.

This clone was seen a single time. Relative to the germline gene, one junction end is altered; a read error may explain this. This chain uses TRBV7-2 with TRBJ2-6, with 10 bases aligning to TRBD2. Germline V CDR1 and CDR2: SGHTA, FQGNSA. CDR3 length equals 16 residues. The CDR3, as DNA: TGTGCCAGCAGCTTAAGCGGGGGGGCTGGGGCCAACGCCCTGACTTTC. Its protein product is CASSLSGGAGANALTF.